Presented here are 22 T cell receptor beta chains from one specimen sequenced in a study of identical twins (dated by TCRdb to about 2016). The library was produced with 5' RACE. Sequencing relied on an Illumina HiSeq 2000. In-frame beta chains were kept once TCRdb had trimmed the public reads at Q25 with fastp and called clones with MiXCR. One record per CDR3 amino acid sequence lists the most common genes and DNA. This sample lists about 810,000 distinct CDR3 sequences; roughly 12% were detected once. The top ten constitute around 1.5% of the sample. The sample was also reused in another study, on yellow fever vaccine responses in identical twins.

What was sequenced was PBMCs. The receptors were sampled from a woman between 18 and 29 years old in good health.

The rearrangement joins TRBV27 to TRBJ2-3, with D possibly being TRBD1 or TRBD2 (5 bases each). Germline assignment: CDR1 MNHEY and CDR2 SMNVEV (reference sequence). The CDR3 is 15 residues long. Trimming shortened V by 5 bases and J by 8 bases, and 20 bases separated the two germline ends. Written as DNA, the CDR3 is TGTGCCAGCAGTACCGCAGGGAGAACAAGAGGTACGCAGTATTTT. This encodes CASSTAGRTRGTQYF.

This clonotype was counted ten times or more. V is TRBV14 and J is TRBJ2-4; TRBD1 is a possible D gene (6 bases). The CDR3 loop spans 14 amino acids. Trimming cost V 4 bases and J 6 bases, with 13 bases left between them. The germline gives CDR1 SGHDN, CDR2 FVKESK. CDR3 in DNA: TGTGCCAGCAGCCCACAGGGTCGGGGAAACATTCAGTACTTC. Translating gives CASSPQGRGNIQYF. Together with reference TRBV14 and TRBJ2-4, the CDR3 gives the full variable domain: EAGVTQFPSHSVIEKGQTVTLRCDPISGHDNLYWYRRVMGKEIKFLLHFVKESKQDESGMPNNRFLAERTGGTYSTLKVQPAELEDSGVYFCASSPQGRGNIQYFGAGTRLSVL.

The table lists this clonotype with many counts. The chain joins TRBV7-9 to TRBJ1-1, with unresolved D. The V and J ends lost 4 bases and 4 bases respectively, with 10 bases between them. The CDR3 totals 13 residues. Germline CDR1 reads SEHNR; CDR2 reads FQNEAQ (reference sequence). This chain's CDR3 is CASSSGWGTEAFF. The CDR3 coding sequence is TGTGCCAGCAGCTCGGGCTGGGGCACTGAAGCTTTCTTT.

There are a few counts of this clonotype. V gene TRBV11-2 combines with J gene TRBJ2-5; D ambiguous. The length of the CDR3 is 18 residues. CDR1 and CDR2 (germline): SGHAT, FQNNGV. Trimming removed 0 bases at V and 2 bases at J, with 19 bases between. The CDR3 is CASSLEARTRLPQETQYF. The CDR3, as DNA: TGTGCCAGCAGCTTAGAGGCCCGGACCAGACTTCCGCAAGAGACCCAGTACTTC.

Here the CDR3 reads CASSLVFASGHNEQFF. The CDR3 bases are TGTGCCAGCAGCTTAGTGTTTGCTAGCGGACACAATGAGCAGTTCTTC. The chain carries TRBV7-9 and TRBJ2-1; 7 bases map to TRBD2. Germline V gene lookup returns CDR1 SEHNR and CDR2 FQNEAQ (reference sequence). Trimming took 1 base from V and 5 from J; bases not matched to a gene: 8. There are 16 residues in the CDR3.

The table lists this clonotype with many counts. V is TRBV11-2 and J is TRBJ1-2, with D maybe TRBD1 (6 bases). The CDR3 has 13 residues. Germline V CDR1 and CDR2: SGHAT, FQNNGV. V dropped 5 bases and J dropped 5 bases, with 12 bases sitting between them. The CDR3 region has the DNA TGTGCCAGCAGCCCAGGACAGCAATATGGCTACACCTTC. This encodes CASSPGQQYGYTF.

This clonotype came up a few times. The CDR3 DNA reads TGTGCCACCAGCAGATCCGGACTAGCGGGACAAGAGACCCAGTACTTC. Translation: CATSRSGLAGQETQYF. The J gene is TRBJ2-5, the V gene TRBV15, with TRBD2 matching over 12 bases. Germline V gives CDR1 LNHNV, CDR2 YYDKDF (reference sequence). The junction had 3 bases not matched to a gene; V was cut back by 2 bases and J by 2 bases. CDR3 length: 16 amino acids. Looking up the rest from reference TRBV15 and TRBJ2-5 gives the full variable domain: DAMVIQNPRYQVTQFGKPVTLSCSQTLNHNVMYWYQQKSSQAPKLLFHYYDKDFNNEADTPDNFQSRRPNTSFCFLDIRSPGLGDTAMYLCATSRSGLAGQETQYFGPGTRLLVL.

This sequence joins TRBV6-1 and TRBJ2-3; 10 bases match TRBD2. This CDR3 spans 19 amino acids. Germline V gene sequence: CDR1 MNHNS, CDR2 SASEGT. J lost 1 base, V lost 7 bases, and 17 bases had no gene match. DNA for the CDR3: TGTGCCAGCACCCCCCTGGGCAGCGGGGGGGTTTGGGGCACAGATACGCAGTATTTT. It yields the protein CASTPLGSGGVWGTDTQYF.

The chain has TRBV10-3 and TRBJ2-7; 9 nucleotides match TRBD2. The V gene's germline CDR1 is ENHRY and CDR2 SYGVKD. With 7 bases clipped from V and 7 bases from J, the junction kept 11 bases outside the gene matches. The CDR3 sequence is 14 residues long. The CDR3 sequence is CAIKSGGPDGEQYV. The CDR3 coding sequence is TGTGCCATCAAAAGCGGGGGGCCCGATGGGGAGCAGTACGTC.

V is TRBV29-1 and J is TRBJ2-1; D is ambiguous. The CDR3 sequence is 14 residues long. Germline CDR1 reads SQVTM; CDR2 reads ANQGSEA. V was trimmed by 2 bases and J by 5 bases, leaving 13 bases between them. CDR3 in amino acids: CSVEYPSANNEQFF. The CDR3 coding sequence is TGCAGCGTTGAATACCCGTCGGCCAACAATGAGCAGTTCTTC.

This clonotype was seen more than once but under ten times. The gene calls are TRBV11-2 and TRBJ2-7, with a weak D call TRBD1 (5 bases). Germline assignment: CDR1 SGHAT and CDR2 FQNNGV. The CDR3 extends over 15 amino acids. V was pared by 5 bases and J by 3 bases, with 17 bases between. CDR3 nucleotide sequence: TGTGCCAGCAGCCCTAGGACAAGCCACCACTACGAGCAGTACGTC. It translates to CASSPRTSHHYEQYV.

This clonotype was counted a few times. The chain uses TRBV28 and TRBJ2-1; possibly TRBD1 for D (5 bases). V was pared by 5 bases and J by 3 bases, with 8 bases between. In germline, CDR1 is MDHEN, CDR2 SYDVKM. The CDR3 is 13 residues long. The CDR3 here is CASSGADYNEQFF. The DNA of the CDR3 is TGTGCCAGCAGTGGGGCGGACTACAATGAGCAGTTCTTC.

This clonotype was seen more than once but under ten times. The rearrangement joins TRBV5-1 to TRBJ2-1; the match to TRBD2 covers 7 bases. CDR3 size: 15 residues. The J segment lost 8 bases and the V segment lost 3 bases, leaving 11 bases of the junction unmatched. Germline CDR1 reads SGHRS; CDR2 reads YFSETQ. The CDR3 sequence is CASSWGGTSSDEQFF. The CDR3 region has the DNA TGCGCCAGCAGCTGGGGGGGGACCAGCAGCGATGAGCAGTTCTTC.

The sample holds a few counts of this clonotype. This chain links TRBV28 with TRBJ1-4; D uncertain. The CDR3 is 15 amino acids. Germline lookup yields CDR1 MDHEN and CDR2 SYDVKM. Trimming removed 6 bases from V and 4 bases from J, with 15 bases in between. CDR3 coding DNA: TGTGCCAGCAGCCTACCGTACAGATTTAATGAAAAACTGTTTTTT. It codes for CASSLPYRFNEKLFF. The variable domain in full, completed from reference TRBV28 and TRBJ1-4, reads DVKVTQSSRYLVKRTGEKVFLECVQDMDHENMFWYRQDPGLGLRLIYFSYDVKMKEKGDIPEGYSVSREKKERFSLILESASTNQTSMYLCASSLPYRFNEKLFFGSGTQLSVL.

This clonotype was counted only a few times. The chain has TRBV20-1 and TRBJ2-1; no reliable D call. The CDR3 has 15 residues. Between the trimmed V and J ends, which lost 6 bases and 3 bases, there was a span of 18 bases. Germline lookup yields CDR1 DFQATT and CDR2 SNEGSKA (reference sequence). The CDR3, as DNA: TGCAGTGCCCCCGTGGGTAGCAGAGACTACAATGAGCAGTTCTTC. This codes for CSAPVGSRDYNEQFF.

V usage is TRBV11-2 and J usage is TRBJ2-5; TRBD1 matches at 7 bases. This CDR3 region has 15 residues. Trimming took 5 bases from V and 2 from J; bases not matched to a gene: 8. CDR1 and CDR2 from the germline V gene are SGHAT and FQNNGV. The CDR3 region has the DNA TGTGCCAGCAGCCCGAGACAGGGCAGACAAGAGACCCAGTACTTC. Translation: CASSPRQGRQETQYF.

This clonotype was picked up a small number of times. The rearrangement uses TRBV6-1 and TRBJ1-5; 9 bases match TRBD1. Germline assignment: CDR1 MNHNS and CDR2 SASEGT. The junction had 2 bases not matched to a gene; V was cut back by 4 bases and J by 4 bases. The CDR3 covers 14 residues. CDR3: CASSGGQGNQPQHF. For the CDR3, the DNA is TGTGCCAGCAGTGGAGGACAGGGGAATCAGCCCCAGCATTTT.

This clonotype appeared a few times. This chain uses TRBV29-1 with TRBJ2-3; TRBD1 matches at 7 bases. The CDR3 consists of 14 residues. Germline loops: CDR1 SQVTM, CDR2 ANQGSEA. The V gene end was trimmed by 7 bases and the J gene end by 2 bases; junction bases not matched to a gene: 9. This CDR3 is CSARDRGNTDTQYF. DNA of the CDR3: TGCAGCGCCCGGGACAGAGGCAACACAGATACGCAGTATTTT.

This chain links TRBV11-2 with TRBJ2-1, with D perhaps TRBD1 (5 bases). Trimming left V 1 base short and J 3 bases short, with 25 bases between. Germline V gives CDR1 SGHAT, CDR2 FQNNGV. The CDR3 has 20 amino acids. CDR3 bases: TGTGCCAGCAGCTTAGCATTTAAGGGGCCAAAATCGGCCTTCTACAATGAGCAGTTCTTC. Residues: CASSLAFKGPKSAFYNEQFF. The complete variable domain, with remaining parts taken from reference TRBV11-2 and TRBJ2-1, reads EAGVAQSPRYKIIEKRQSVAFWCNPISGHATLYWYQQILGQGPKLLIQFQNNGVVDDSQLPKDRFSAERLKGVDSTLKIQPAKLEDSAVYLCASSLAFKGPKSAFYNEQFFGPGTRLTVL.

This clonotype occurred many times. This rearrangement joins TRBV12-3 or TRBV12-4 to TRBJ2-2, with 7 bases matching TRBD1. V dropped 7 bases and J dropped 7; count of bases not matched to a gene: 9. The CDR3 is 14 residues long. CDR3 sequence: CASKTTGPDGELFF. The DNA for the CDR3 is TGTGCCAGCAAGACGACAGGGCCGGACGGGGAGCTGTTTTTT.

The table lists this clonotype with many counts. The chain couples TRBV9 to TRBJ2-3; 9 positions agree with TRBD2. The germline CDR1 and CDR2 sequences are SGDLS and YYNGEE. CDR3 length equals 17 residues. The V gene end was trimmed by 0 bases and the J gene end by 0 bases; junction bases not matched to a gene: 5. The CDR3 DNA follows: TGTGCCAGCAGCGTAGGGACTAGCGACACTAGCACAGATACGCAGTATTTT. Translated: CASSVGTSDTSTDTQYF.

This clonotype was detected only a few times. The chain links TRBV7-8 to TRBJ2-1; 11 positions match TRBD2. V trimming: 6 bases; J trimming: 5 bases; junction bases outside the gene matches: 6. CDR3 length equals 15 residues. Germline V gene data show CDR1 as SGHVS and CDR2 as FQNEAQ. This chain's CDR3 is CASRPIAGGNNEQFF. CDR3 in DNA: TGTGCCAGCAGACCTATAGCGGGGGGGAACAATGAGCAGTTCTTC.